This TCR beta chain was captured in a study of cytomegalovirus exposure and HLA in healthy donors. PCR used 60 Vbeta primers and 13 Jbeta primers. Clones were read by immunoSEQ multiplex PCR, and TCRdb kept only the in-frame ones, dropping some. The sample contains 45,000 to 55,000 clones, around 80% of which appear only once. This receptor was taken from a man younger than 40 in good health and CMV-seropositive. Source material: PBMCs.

The CDR3: CSGSRGLNYGYTF. DNA of the CDR3: TGCAGCGGATCCAGGGGGCTGAACTATGGCTACACCTTC. V is TRBV29-1 and J is TRBJ1-2, with 8 bases lining up with TRBD1. The V gene end was trimmed by 7 bases and the J gene end by 2 bases; junction bases not matched to a gene: 6. This CDR3 spans 13 amino acids. Germline assignment: CDR1 SQVTM and CDR2 ANQGSEA.